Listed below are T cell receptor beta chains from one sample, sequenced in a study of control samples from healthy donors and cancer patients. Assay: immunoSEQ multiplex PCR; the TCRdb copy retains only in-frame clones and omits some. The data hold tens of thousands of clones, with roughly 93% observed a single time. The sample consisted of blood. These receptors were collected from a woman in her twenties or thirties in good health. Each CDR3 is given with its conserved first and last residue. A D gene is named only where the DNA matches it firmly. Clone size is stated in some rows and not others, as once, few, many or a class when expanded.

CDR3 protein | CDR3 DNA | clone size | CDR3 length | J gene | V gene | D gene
CASSLDGNTGELFF | TGCGCCAGCAGCTTGGACGGAAACACCGGGGAGCTGTTTTTT | - | 14 | TRBJ2-2 | TRBV5-1 | -
CASSRGLAGPETQYF | TGTGCCAGCAGCCGCGGACTAGCGGGGCCAGAGACCCAGTACTTC | - | 15 | TRBJ2-5 | TRBV7-9 | TRBD2
CASSVDGSGLSTDTQYF | TGTGCCAGCAGCGTAGATGGTAGCGGGCTTAGCACAGATACGCAGTATTTT | - | 17 | TRBJ2-3 | TRBV9 | TRBD2
CASSHDGELFF | TGCGCCAGCAGCCATGACGGGGAGCTGTTTTTT | - | 11 | TRBJ2-2 | TRBV4-1 | -
CASSYGDRVGANVLTF | TGTGCCAGCAGTTACGGAGACAGGGTCGGCGCCAACGTCCTGACTTTC | - | 16 | TRBJ2-6 | TRBV6-5 | TRBD1
CASSHDLGVWRTEAFF | TGTGCCAGCAGCCATGACCTGGGGGTTTGGAGGACTGAAGCTTTCTTT | - | 16 | TRBJ1-1 | TRBV5-5 | -
CASRRDSNQPQHF | TGTGCCAGCAGGAGGGATAGCAATCAGCCCCAGCATTTT | - | 13 | TRBJ1-5 | TRBV6-5 | -
CSADRGPDAKNYGYTF | TGCAGCGCAGATCGGGGACCGGACGCCAAAAACTATGGCTACACCTTC | - | 16 | TRBJ1-2 | TRBV29-1 | -
CASSRQGAETGTQYF | TGTGCCAGTTCGCGACAGGGGGCAGAAACAGGGACCCAGTACTTC | - | 15 | TRBJ2-5 | TRBV6-5 | TRBD1
CASSLYGEAFF | TGTGCCAGCAGCTTATACGGTGAAGCTTTCTTT | - | 11 | TRBJ1-1 | TRBV13 | -
CASSLEPTGNTEAFF | TGTGCCAGCAGCTTAGAACCCACAGGGAACACTGAAGCTTTCTTT | - | 15 | TRBJ1-1 | TRBV11-2 | -
CAIKGKTGTNEKLFF | TGTGCCATCAAAGGGAAGACAGGGACTAATGAAAAACTGTTTTTT | once | 15 | TRBJ1-4 | TRBV6-5 | TRBD1
CASSIEGGAAYEKLFF | TGTGCCAGTAGTATAGAGGGGGGGGCGGCGTATGAAAAACTGTTTTTT | - | 16 | TRBJ1-4 | TRBV19 | -
CASSFKGRAVETQYF | TGTGCCAGCAGCTTTAAGGGGCGGGCGGTCGAGACCCAGTACTTC | once | 15 | TRBJ2-5 | TRBV5-4 | -
CASSLDLRHATEAFF | TGTGCCAGCAGCTTAGATCTTAGGCACGCCACTGAAGCTTTCTTT | - | 15 | TRBJ1-1 | TRBV11-2 | -
CASSQDAGVGQGYTF | TGTGCCAGCAGCCAAGATGCAGGGGTAGGTCAGGGCTACACCTTC | - | 15 | TRBJ1-2 | TRBV3-1/TRBV3-2 | -
CASSQTARGAYGYTF | TGTGCCAGCAGCCAAACTGCGCGGGGGGCCTATGGCTACACCTTC | few | 15 | TRBJ1-2 | TRBV3-1/TRBV3-2 | -
CASSLWTEDGYGYTF | TGTGCCAGCTCACTATGGACGGAAGATGGATATGGCTACACCTTC | - | 15 | TRBJ1-2 | TRBV18 | -
CASSYGTADLETQYF | TGTGCCAGCAGCTACGGGACCGCGGATTTGGAGACCCAGTACTTC | - | 15 | TRBJ2-5 | TRBV7-2 | -
CASRVSGNQPQHF | TGTGCCAGCAGGGTAAGTGGCAATCAGCCCCAGCATTTT | - | 13 | TRBJ1-5 | TRBV6-5 | -
CASRQDRSSYNEQFF | TGTGCCAGCAGACAAGACAGGAGCTCCTACAATGAGCAGTTCTTC | - | 15 | TRBJ2-1 | TRBV3-1/TRBV3-2 | -
CASRRDRGSGYTF | TGTGCCAGCAGGAGGGACAGGGGATCTGGCTACACCTTC | - | 13 | TRBJ1-2 | TRBV6-5 | TRBD1
CACSPAGPQPQHF | TGTGCCTGTTCCCCGGCGGGTCCTCAGCCCCAGCATTTT | - | 13 | TRBJ1-5 | TRBV30 | -
CASTWGPNYGYTF | TGTGCCAGCACGTGGGGACCGAACTATGGCTACACCTTC | - | 13 | TRBJ1-2 | TRBV12-3/TRBV12-4 | -
CASSVYLGQAEAFF | TGTGCCAGCAGTGTATACCTCGGACAAGCTGAAGCTTTCTTT | - | 14 | TRBJ1-1 | TRBV27 | -
CASRDGRASTDTQYF | TGTGCCAGCAGGGACGGGAGGGCGAGCACAGATACGCAGTATTTT | - | 15 | TRBJ2-3 | TRBV7-2 | TRBD2
CASSPGHDYGYTF | TGTGCCAGCAGCCCAGGACACGACTATGGCTACACCTTC | - | 13 | TRBJ1-2 | TRBV14 | -
CAISEATDTQYF | TGTGCCATCAGTGAGGCCACAGATACGCAGTATTTT | - | 12 | TRBJ2-3 | TRBV10-3 | -
CAFNSPKEKLFF | TGTGCCTTCAATTCGCCGAAAGAAAAACTGTTTTTT | - | 12 | TRBJ1-4 | TRBV30 | -
CASSPWSQGDGYTF | TGTGCCAGCTCACCATGGTCACAGGGAGATGGCTACACCTTC | - | 14 | TRBJ1-2 | TRBV18 | -
CASNRRGEDTQYF | TGTGCCAGCAACCGGCGGGGGGAGGATACGCAGTATTTT | - | 13 | TRBJ2-3 | TRBV6-6 | TRBD2
CASSPQGPSEAFF | TGTGCCAGTAGTCCTCAGGGACCGAGTGAAGCTTTCTTT | - | 13 | TRBJ1-1 | TRBV19 | -